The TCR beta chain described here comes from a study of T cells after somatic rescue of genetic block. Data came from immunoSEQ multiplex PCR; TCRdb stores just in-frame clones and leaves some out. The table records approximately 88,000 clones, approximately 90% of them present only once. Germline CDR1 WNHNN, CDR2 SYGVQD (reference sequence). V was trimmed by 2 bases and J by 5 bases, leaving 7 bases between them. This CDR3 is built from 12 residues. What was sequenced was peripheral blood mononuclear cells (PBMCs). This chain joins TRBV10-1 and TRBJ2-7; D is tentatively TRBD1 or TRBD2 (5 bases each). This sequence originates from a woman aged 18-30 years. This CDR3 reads CASSEGGDEQYF. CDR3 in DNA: TGCGCCAGCAGTGAGGGGGGTGACGAGCAGTACTTC.